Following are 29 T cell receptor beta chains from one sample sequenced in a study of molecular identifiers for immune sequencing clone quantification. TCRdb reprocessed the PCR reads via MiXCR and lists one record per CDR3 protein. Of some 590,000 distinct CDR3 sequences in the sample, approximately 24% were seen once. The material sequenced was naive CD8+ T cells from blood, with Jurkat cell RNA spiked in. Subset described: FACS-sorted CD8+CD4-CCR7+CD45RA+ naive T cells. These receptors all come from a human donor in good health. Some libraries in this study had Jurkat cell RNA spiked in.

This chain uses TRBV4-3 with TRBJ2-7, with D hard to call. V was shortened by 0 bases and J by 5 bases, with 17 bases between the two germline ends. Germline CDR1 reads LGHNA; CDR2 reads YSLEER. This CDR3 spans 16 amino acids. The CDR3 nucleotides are TGCGCCAGCAGCCAAGATCTTGGTCTCCTTCGAAACGAGCAGTACTTC. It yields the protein CASSQDLGLLRNEQYF.

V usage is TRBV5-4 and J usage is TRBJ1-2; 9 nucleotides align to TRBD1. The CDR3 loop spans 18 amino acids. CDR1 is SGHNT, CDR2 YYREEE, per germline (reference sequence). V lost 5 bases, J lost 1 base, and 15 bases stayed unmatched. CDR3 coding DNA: TGTGCCAGCAGGGTAATGGGACAGGGCTTCAATGTTAACTATGGCTACACCTTC. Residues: CASRVMGQGFNVNYGYTF.

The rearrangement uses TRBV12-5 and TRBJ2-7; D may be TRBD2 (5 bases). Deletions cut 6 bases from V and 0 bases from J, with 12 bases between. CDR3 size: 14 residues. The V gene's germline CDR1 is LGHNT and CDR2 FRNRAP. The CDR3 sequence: CASGAGVNSYEQYF. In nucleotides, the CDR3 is TGTGCTAGTGGGGCGGGTGTTAACTCCTACGAGCAGTACTTC.

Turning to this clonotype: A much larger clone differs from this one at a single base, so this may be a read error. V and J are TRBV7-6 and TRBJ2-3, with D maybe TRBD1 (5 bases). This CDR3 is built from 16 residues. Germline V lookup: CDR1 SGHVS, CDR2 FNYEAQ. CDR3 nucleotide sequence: TGTGCCAGCAGCTTAGATGCAGGGCCCAGCACAGATGCGCAGTATTTT. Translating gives CASSLDAGPSTDAQYF.

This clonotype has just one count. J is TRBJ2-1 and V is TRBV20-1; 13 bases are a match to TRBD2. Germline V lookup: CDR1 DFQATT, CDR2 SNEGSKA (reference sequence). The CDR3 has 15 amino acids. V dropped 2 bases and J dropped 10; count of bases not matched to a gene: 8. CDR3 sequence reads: CSARSGLAGAAEQFF. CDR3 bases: TGCAGTGCTAGATCTGGACTAGCGGGAGCTGCCGAGCAGTTCTTC.

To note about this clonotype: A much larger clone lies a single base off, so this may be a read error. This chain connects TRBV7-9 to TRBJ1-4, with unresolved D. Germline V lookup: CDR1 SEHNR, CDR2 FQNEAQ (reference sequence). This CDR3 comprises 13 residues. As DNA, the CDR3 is TGTGCCAGCAGCTTAGGACCCTGGGAAAAACTGGTTTTT. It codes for CASSLGPWEKLVF.

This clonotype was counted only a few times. The CDR3 coding sequence is TGTGCCAGCAGCAAAGTTGTTGTGGACCGGTCCTCTGGGGCCAACGTCCTGACTTTC. Its protein product is CASSKVVVDRSSGANVLTF. The V and J genes are TRBV21-1 and TRBJ2-6. TRBV21-1 is given as a pseudogene. The CDR3 length is 19 residues.

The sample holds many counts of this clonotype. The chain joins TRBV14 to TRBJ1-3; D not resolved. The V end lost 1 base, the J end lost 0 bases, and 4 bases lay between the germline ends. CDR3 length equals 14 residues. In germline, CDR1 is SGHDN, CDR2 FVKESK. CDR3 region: CASSQVTSGNTIYF. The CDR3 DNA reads TGTGCCAGCAGCCAAGTAACCTCTGGAAACACCATATATTTT. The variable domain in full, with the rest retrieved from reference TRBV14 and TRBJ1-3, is EAGVTQFPSHSVIEKGQTVTLRCDPISGHDNLYWYRRVMGKEIKFLLHFVKESKQDESGMPNNRFLAERTGGTYSTLKVQPAELEDSGVYFCASSQVTSGNTIYFGEGSWLTVV.

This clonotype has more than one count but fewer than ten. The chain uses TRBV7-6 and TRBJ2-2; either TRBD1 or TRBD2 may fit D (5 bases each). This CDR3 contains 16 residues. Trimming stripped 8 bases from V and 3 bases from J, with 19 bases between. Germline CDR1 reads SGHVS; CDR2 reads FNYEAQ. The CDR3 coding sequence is TGTGCCAGCGGTCGAGGGGCCGACGCTCACACCGGGGAGCTGTTTTTT. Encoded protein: CASGRGADAHTGELFF.

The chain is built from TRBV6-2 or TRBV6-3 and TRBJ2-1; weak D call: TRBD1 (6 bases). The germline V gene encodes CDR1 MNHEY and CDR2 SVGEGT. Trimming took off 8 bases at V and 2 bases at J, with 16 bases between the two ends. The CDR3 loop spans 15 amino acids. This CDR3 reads CASREFRTAYNEQFF. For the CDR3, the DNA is TGTGCCAGCCGCGAGTTTAGGACAGCCTACAATGAGCAGTTCTTC.

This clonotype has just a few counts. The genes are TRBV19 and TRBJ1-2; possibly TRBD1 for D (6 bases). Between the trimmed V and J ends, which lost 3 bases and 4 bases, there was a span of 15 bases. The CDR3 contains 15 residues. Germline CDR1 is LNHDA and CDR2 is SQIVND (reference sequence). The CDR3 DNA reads TGTGCCAGTAGTATTTTACAGGGCCGAACCTATGGCTACACCTTC. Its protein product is CASSILQGRTYGYTF.

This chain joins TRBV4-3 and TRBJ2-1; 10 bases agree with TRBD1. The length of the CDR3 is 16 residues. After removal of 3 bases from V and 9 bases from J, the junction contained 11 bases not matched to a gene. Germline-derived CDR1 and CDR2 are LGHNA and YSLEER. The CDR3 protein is CASSQGRGQGSLEQFF. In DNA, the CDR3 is TGCGCCAGCAGCCAGGGAAGGGGACAGGGGAGTCTTGAGCAGTTCTTC.

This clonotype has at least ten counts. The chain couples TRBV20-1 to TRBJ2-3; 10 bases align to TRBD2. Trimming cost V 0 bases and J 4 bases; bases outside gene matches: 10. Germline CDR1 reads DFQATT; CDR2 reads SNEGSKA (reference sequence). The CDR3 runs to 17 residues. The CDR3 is CSARDGTSAIVADTQYF. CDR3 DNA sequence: TGCAGTGCTAGAGATGGGACTAGCGCGATCGTGGCAGATACGCAGTATTTT.

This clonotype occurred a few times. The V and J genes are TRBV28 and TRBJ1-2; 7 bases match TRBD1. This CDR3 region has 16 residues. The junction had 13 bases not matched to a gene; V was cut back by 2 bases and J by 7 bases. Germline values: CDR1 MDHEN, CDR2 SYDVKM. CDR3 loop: CASSLQGPGGSAGYTF. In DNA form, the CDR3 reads TGTGCCAGCAGTTTACAAGGGCCAGGGGGATCGGCTGGCTACACCTTC.

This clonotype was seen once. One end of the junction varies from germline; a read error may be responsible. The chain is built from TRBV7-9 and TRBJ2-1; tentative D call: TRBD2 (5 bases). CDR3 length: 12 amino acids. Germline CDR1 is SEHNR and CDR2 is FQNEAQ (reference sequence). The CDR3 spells CASSRDYNEQSF. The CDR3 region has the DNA TGTGCCAGCAGCCGGGATTACAATGAGCAGTCCTTC.

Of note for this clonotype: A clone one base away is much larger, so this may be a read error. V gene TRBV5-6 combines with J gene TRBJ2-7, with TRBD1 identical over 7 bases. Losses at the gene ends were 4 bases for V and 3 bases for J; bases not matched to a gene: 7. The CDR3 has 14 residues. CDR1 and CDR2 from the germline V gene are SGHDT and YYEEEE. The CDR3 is CASSTGQAIYEQYF. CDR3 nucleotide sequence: TGTGCCAGCAGCACAGGACAGGCTATCTACGAGCAGTACTTC.

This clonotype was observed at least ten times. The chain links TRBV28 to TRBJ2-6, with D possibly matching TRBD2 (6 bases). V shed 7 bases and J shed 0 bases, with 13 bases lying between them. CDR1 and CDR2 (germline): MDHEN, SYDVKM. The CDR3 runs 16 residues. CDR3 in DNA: TGTGCCAGCAAACCTACCGGGAGCTCTGGGGCCAACGTCCTGACTTTC. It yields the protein CASKPTGSSGANVLTF.

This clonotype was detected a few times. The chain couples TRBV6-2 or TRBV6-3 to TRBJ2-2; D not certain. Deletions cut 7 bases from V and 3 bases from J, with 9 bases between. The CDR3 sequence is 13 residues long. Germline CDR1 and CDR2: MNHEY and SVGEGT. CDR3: CASTDTYTGELFF. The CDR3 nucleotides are TGTGCCAGCACCGACACCTACACCGGGGAGCTGTTTTTT.

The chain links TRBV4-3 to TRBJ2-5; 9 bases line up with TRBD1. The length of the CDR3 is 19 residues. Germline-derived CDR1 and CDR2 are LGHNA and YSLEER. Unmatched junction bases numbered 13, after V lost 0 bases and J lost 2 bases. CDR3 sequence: CASSQDLGTGFLGQETQYF. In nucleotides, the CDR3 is TGCGCCAGCAGCCAAGATTTGGGGACAGGGTTTCTTGGTCAAGAGACCCAGTACTTC.

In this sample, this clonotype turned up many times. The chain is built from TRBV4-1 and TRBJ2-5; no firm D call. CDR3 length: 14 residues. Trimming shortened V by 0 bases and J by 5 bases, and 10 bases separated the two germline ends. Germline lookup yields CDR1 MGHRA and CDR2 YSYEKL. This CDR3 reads CASSQDLTPETQYF. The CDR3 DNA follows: TGCGCCAGCAGCCAAGATCTGACCCCCGAGACCCAGTACTTC.

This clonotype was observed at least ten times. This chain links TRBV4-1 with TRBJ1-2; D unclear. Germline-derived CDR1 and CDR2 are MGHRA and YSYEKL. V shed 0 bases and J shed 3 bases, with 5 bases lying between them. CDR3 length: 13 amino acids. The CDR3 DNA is TGCGCCAGCAGCCAAGATCGGTACTATGGCTACACCTTC. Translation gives CASSQDRYYGYTF.

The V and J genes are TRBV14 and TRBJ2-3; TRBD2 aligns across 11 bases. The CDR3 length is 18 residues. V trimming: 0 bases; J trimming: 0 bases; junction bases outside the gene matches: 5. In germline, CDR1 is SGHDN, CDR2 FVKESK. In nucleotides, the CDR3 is TGTGCCAGCAGCCAAGAGGGGGGACTAGCGGCTAGCACAGATACGCAGTATTTT. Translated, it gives CASSQEGGLAASTDTQYF.

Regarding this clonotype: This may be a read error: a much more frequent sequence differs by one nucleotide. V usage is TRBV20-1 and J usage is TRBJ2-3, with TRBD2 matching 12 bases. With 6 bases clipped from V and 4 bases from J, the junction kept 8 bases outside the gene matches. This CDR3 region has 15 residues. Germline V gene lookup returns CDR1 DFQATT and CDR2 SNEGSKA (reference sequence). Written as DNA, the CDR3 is TGCAGTGCCCCTAGCGGGGGGGCCCTTTCAGATACGCAGTATTTT. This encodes CSAPSGGALSDTQYF.

The CDR3 is CASSHDTGTSGNTIYF. The CDR3 coding sequence is TGCGCCAGCAGCCATGATACAGGTACCTCTGGAAACACCATATATTTT. J is TRBJ1-3 and V is TRBV4-3, with D perhaps matching TRBD1 (5 bases). This CDR3 has 16 residues. V was cut by 3 bases and J by 0 bases, with 12 bases left in between. Germline loops: CDR1 LGHNA, CDR2 YSLEER.

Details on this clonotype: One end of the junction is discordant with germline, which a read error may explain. The CDR3 nucleotides are TGTGCCAGCAGCCAAGAAGGGCCTAGCGGGGGCTACGCGCAGTACTTC. Its translation is CASSQEGPSGGYAQYF. V usage is TRBV4-2 and J usage is TRBJ2-7; TRBD2 aligns across 10 bases. The CDR3 contains 16 residues. Germline CDR1 is LGHNA and CDR2 is YNFKEQ.

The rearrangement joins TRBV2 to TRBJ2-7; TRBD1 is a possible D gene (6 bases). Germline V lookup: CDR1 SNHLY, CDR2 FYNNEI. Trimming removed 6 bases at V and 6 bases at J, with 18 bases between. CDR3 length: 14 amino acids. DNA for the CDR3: TGTGCCAGCAGACCCGTCAGGGGTTTAGGCGAGCAGTACTTC. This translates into CASRPVRGLGEQYF. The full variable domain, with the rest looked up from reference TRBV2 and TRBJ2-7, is EPEVTQTPSHQVTQMGQEVILRCVPISNHLYFYWYRQILGQKVEFLVSFYNNEISEKSEIFDDQFSVERPDGSNFTLKIRSTKLEDSAMYFCASRPVRGLGEQYFGPGTRLTVT.

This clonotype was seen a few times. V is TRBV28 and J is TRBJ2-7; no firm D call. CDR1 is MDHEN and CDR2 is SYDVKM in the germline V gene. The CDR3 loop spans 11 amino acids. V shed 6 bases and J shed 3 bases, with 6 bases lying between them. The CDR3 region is CASRPNYEQYF. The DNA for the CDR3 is TGTGCCAGCAGGCCCAACTACGAGCAGTACTTC.

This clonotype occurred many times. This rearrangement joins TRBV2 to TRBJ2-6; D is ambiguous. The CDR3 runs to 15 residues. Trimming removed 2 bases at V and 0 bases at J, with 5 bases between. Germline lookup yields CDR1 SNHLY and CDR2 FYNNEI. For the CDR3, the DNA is TGTGCCAGCAGTGAATTGTACTCTGGGGCCAACGTCCTGACTTTC. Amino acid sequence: CASSELYSGANVLTF.

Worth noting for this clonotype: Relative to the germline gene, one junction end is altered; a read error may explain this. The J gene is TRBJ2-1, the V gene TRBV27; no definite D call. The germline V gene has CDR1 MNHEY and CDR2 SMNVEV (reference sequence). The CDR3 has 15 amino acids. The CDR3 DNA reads TGTGCCGGCAGTCCGGATTTGAGGACCTACAATGAGCAGTTCTTC. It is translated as CAGSPDLRTYNEQFF.